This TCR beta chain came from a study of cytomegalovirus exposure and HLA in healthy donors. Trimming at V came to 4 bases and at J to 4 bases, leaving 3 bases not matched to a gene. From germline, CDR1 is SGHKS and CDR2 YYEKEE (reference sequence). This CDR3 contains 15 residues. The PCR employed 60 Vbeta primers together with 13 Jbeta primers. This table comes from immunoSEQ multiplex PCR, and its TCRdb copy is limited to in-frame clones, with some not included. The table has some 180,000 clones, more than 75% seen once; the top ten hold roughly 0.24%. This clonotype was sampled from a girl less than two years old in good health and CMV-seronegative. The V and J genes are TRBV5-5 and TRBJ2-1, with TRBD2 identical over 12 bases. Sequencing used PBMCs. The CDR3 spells CASSPLAGGYNEQFF. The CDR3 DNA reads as TGTGCCAGCAGCCCTCTAGCGGGGGGGTACAATGAGCAGTTCTTC.